The clone carrying this TCR beta chain came up a few times. Its target is not known. The data stem from a study of human T cells and chemical hapten exposure. Whole-study context: The sensitizer, 2% DPC, was used on around 2 cm by around 2 cm of upper inner arm skin. Patch tests containing 0.01% DPC, applied to the upper back, were read at 6 days. Alopecia areata, totalis or universalis affected patients who were mostly female.

Each cDNA molecule in the library carried unique molecular identifiers. One entry per CDR3 protein, called by TCRdb with MiXCR from the reads. The table includes 2,500 to 3,000 distinct CDR3 sequences, roughly 45% detected once. CDR3 length: 12 amino acids. Per the germline V gene, CDR1 is SQVTM and CDR2 is ANQGSEA. J lost 6 bases, V lost 6 bases, and 2 bases had no gene match. Study-wide results and limits: TCRs exceeding a frequency of 1 in 1000 stayed unchanged under DPC sensitization.

The treatment here: therapeutic diphenylcyclopropenone sensitization with weekly scalp DPC. The sample here was whole blood, taken before DPC sensitization or 2, 6, or about 24 weeks after (not recorded which). This receptor was taken from an adult with alopecia areata. Some clones in this sample may be carry-over from other donors' samples. This table probably holds off-target reads from a library built for another chain. The rearrangement uses TRBV29-1 and TRBJ2-5, with 12 bases fitting TRBD1. The DNA of the CDR3 is TGCAGCGTGGGGGACAGGGGGCAGACCCAGTACTTC. This sequence encodes CSVGDRGQTQYF.